This T cell receptor beta chain was observed in a study of blood T cells in healthy people across ages. Using a J-beta primer mix together with a sample-barcoded 5' primer, a second PCR was run for about 6 to 12 cycles. A template-switch adaptor that had 12 random nucleotides put a tag on each cDNA molecule. One entry per CDR3 protein, called by TCRdb with MiXCR from the 5' RACE reads. The sample includes some 860,000 distinct CDR3 sequences, 56% of them seen just once. Germline-derived CDR1 and CDR2 are MDHEN and SYDVKM. The CDR3 is 18 residues long. The trim removed 3 bases at V and 1 base at J, leaving 8 bases unmatched. Findings of the study overall: Across samples, TCR beta diversity tracked strongly with naive T cell percentage. More naive CD4+ cells and higher diversity were found in long-lived than in aged donors.

This clonotype was observed a handful of times. The antigen is not known. The source material was blood. The chain carries TRBV28 and TRBJ2-6; 8 positions match TRBD1. The sequence derives from a man aged 35-49 years in good health. In DNA, the CDR3 is TGTGCCAGCAGTTTCCCGACAGGGACAGGATCTGGGGCCAACGTCCTGACTTTC. Translation gives CASSFPTGTGSGANVLTF.